The 7 T cell receptor beta chains in this list originate from one sample, sequenced in a study of response to subunit inactivated influenza vaccine. TCRdb fed the RT-PCR reads into MiXCR, producing one record per CDR3 protein. Of about 570,000 distinct CDR3 sequences in the sample, around 11% were seen once. The same data also contributed to another study, on T cells expressing NK-cell markers. From that second work: The TCR beta cDNA came from 5'RACE template switching with UMIs.

The sample was PBMCs from blood, taken on the day of vaccination. The origin of the receptors is a man in his fifties who received an inactivated influenza vaccine.

This clonotype was picked up a small number of times. The rearrangement links TRBV12-3 or TRBV12-4 to TRBJ2-1; 9 bases align to TRBD1. The CDR3 sequence is 15 residues long. With V trimmed by 7 bases and J by 7 bases, 11 bases remained unmatched. The DNA of the CDR3 is TGTGCCAGCACAACCGCCGGGACAGGGTATAATGAGCAGTTCTTC. Translating gives CASTTAGTGYNEQFF.

In its sample, this clonotype was seen a few times. This chain connects TRBV29-1 to TRBJ1-2, with D tentatively TRBD1 (6 bases). In germline, CDR1 is SQVTM, CDR2 ANQGSEA. V was shortened by 2 bases and J by 8 bases, with 12 bases between the two germline ends. The CDR3 is made up of 12 amino acids. For the CDR3, the DNA is TGCAGCGTTGAAACGGGGGCGGAGGGCTACACCTTC. This encodes CSVETGAEGYTF.

This clonotype was seen only a few times. The V and J genes are TRBV3-1 and TRBJ2-7; 10 nucleotides line up with TRBD1. This CDR3 region has 16 residues. Germline V CDR1 and CDR2: LGHDT, YNNKEL (reference sequence). The V segment lost 4 bases and the J segment 5 bases; nucleotides outside the gene matches: 11. The CDR3 is CASSPRDRGGVHEQYF. CDR3 sequence (DNA): TGTGCCAGCAGCCCCCGGGACAGGGGCGGGGTCCACGAGCAGTACTTC.

This clonotype has at least ten counts. The rearrangement joins TRBV5-1 to TRBJ2-1, with a possible D match to TRBD2 (6 bases). CDR3 length: 18 amino acids. Germline assignment: CDR1 SGHRS and CDR2 YFSETQ. V was cut by 2 bases and J by 4 bases, with 22 bases left in between. CDR3 in amino acids: CASSFRPGGVKIYNEQFF. In DNA form, the CDR3 reads TGCGCCAGCAGCTTTCGTCCGGGCGGGGTCAAAATTTACAATGAGCAGTTCTTC.

The V call is TRBV7-8, the J call TRBJ2-5; D remains ambiguous. V lost 1 base and J lost 4, with 10 bases in between. Germline CDR1 reads SGHVS; CDR2 reads FQNEAQ. The CDR3 totals 14 residues. CDR3: CASSLGVRPETQYF. The DNA for the CDR3 is TGTGCCAGCAGCTTAGGGGTCCGACCAGAGACCCAGTACTTC.

This clonotype was observed many times. This chain uses TRBV20-1 with TRBJ2-7; 8 positions match TRBD1. CDR1 and CDR2 from the germline V gene are DFQATT and SNEGSKA (reference sequence). V gave up 3 bases and J gave up 2 bases; unmatched junction bases: 15. This CDR3 is built from 17 residues. CDR3 in DNA: TGCAGTGCTAGTTTTCCGGTGGACAGGGAGGAGACCTACGAGCAGTACTTC. Translated: CSASFPVDREETYEQYF.

Concerning this clonotype itself: Given the absence of the conserved phenylalanine or tryptophan at the CDR3 end, a read error is likely. The chain recombines TRBV28 with TRBJ2-7; 7 nucleotides agree with TRBD2. Losses at the gene ends were 2 bases for V and 7 bases for J; bases not matched to a gene: 2. Germline lookup yields CDR1 MDHEN and CDR2 SYDVKM. This CDR3 has 12 amino acids. The CDR3 here is CASSLGGGEQYL. For the CDR3, the DNA is TGTGCCAGCAGTTTAGGGGGAGGGGAGCAGTACTTG.